This T cell receptor (beta chain) was sequenced in a study of shared clonotypes between healthy human individuals (dated by TCRdb to 2020 to 2021). Notes on the research overall: The cohort included a few men and a couple of women between 18 and 49 years of age. Per donor, three plates each were used for CD4 naive and CD4 memory, two for CD8 naive, and one for CD8 memory. To estimate repertoire size and how much clonotype sharing occurs between individuals, the study deeply sequenced the blood TCR repertoires of 5 or 6 healthy adults. To increase sequencing depth and limit assay-specific biases, different laboratories used diverse techniques to prepare libraries and sequence TCR repertoires. Each donor's leukapheresis produced roughly between roughly 0.85 and 9.5 billion PBMCs.

Points on this clone: This receptor's antigen is unknown. Base qualities are missing; no much larger clone stands one base away.

TCR CDR3 regions were amplified from genomic DNA by multiplex PCR using the deep immunoSEQ assay. For each cell subset, the extracted genomic DNA was distributed evenly across all wells of several immunoSEQ 96-well plates, and each plate served as one replicate. For sorted subsets, approximately 190 ng genomic DNA, equal to tens of thousands of T cell genomes, was loaded into each replicate PCR. Purified libraries were measured with a Qubit 3.0 fluorometer, size-checked on a Bioanalyzer 2100, and measured again with the KAPA Library Quantification kit. Every immunoSEQ 96-well plate was sequenced on a dedicated single-read 150-cycle Illumina NextSeq 550 flow cell. The study's own analysis went as follows. Because the immunoSEQ output included only junctional sequences and no quality scores, the filtering could not be the same as the filtering used for full-length reads. To assign V/J genes and CDR3, sequences were annotated against IMGT germline references using PyIR, a Python wrapper for IgBLAST v1.9. Reads were removed for weak V/J assignments (E-value above 1e-6), missing CDR3, stop codons, out-of-frame junctions, or ambiguous translated residues. V3J clonotypes were defined as sequences sharing an identical inferred V gene, J gene, and CDR3 amino acid sequence. Percentage overlap between repertoires was calculated by dividing the number of shared unique clonotypes by the size of the smaller repertoire. RTK rarefaction, the Chao1 estimator, and Recon v2.1 estimates of unobserved clonotypes were used to assess repertoire richness. For all TCRbeta clonotypes obtained by the gDNA method from a few donors, generation probabilities were computed with OLGA. This is the immuneACCESS table as TCRdb keeps it, with only in-frame sequences that have V and J called. A part of the clones is gone; compared with another copy, unresolved V genes explain less than half, and the rest is unexplained. The D gene and trimming were derived from the DNA, and the V and J assignments and clone size from that table. The sample yields millions of clones; 90% to 95% were counted once. Of the sample, more than 0.1% falls within the top ten clones.

The donors were healthy, HIV-negative adults who had no recently reported acute infections or vaccinations. All donors were Caucasian adults living in Nashville, Tennessee, USA. CD4+ T cells were enriched by magnetic negative selection; naive cells were then positively selected on CD45RA, and the negative fraction formed the memory subset. Blood was obtained by leukapheresis, after which PBMCs were separated by Ficoll-Histopaque density gradient centrifugation and cryopreserved in liquid nitrogen vapor phase. Analytical flow cytometry was used to check the purity and quantity of every magnetically sorted T cell population. Each sorted fraction had its genomic DNA isolated and then quantified by UV absorbance on a Nanodrop 2000c. CDR1 is given as GTSNPN and CDR2 as SVGIG, both from the germline V gene (reference sequence). V is cut by 1 base and J by 4 bases, and the space between the germline ends is 13 bases. The CDR3 goes from the cysteine to the phenylalanine over 14 residues. The sequence is cut down to CDR3 DNA, 42 bases in frame from base 1.

Study-level results and caveats: Incomplete sequencing was indicated by rarefaction of sorted-subset datasets, despite the large sequencing depth. Because the study included only a small number of donors, the genetic and exposure-history diversity represented was limited. About 5% of naive CD4, around 3.5% of naive CD8, 2% to 2.5% of memory CD4, and around 0.4% of memory CD8 clonotypes were shared across several donors. Naive subsets generally had larger estimated clonotype richness than memory subsets did. Sampling was limited to blood, and TCR repertoires in tissue likely differ from TCR repertoires in blood. Based on pairwise subsampling, the degree of clonotype sharing among donors was expected to be affected by sequencing depth. Higher generation probabilities were observed for clonotypes shared by all four sorted-subset donors than for non-shared clonotypes.

This clonotype originated in a young man in good health. Recombination connected TRBV30 to TRBJ2-5; TRBD2 is possibly the D segment (6 matching bases). The sequenced sample was naive CD4+ T cells sorted from blood. The intended sense of this specimen's cell subset or site label: CD45RA+ positively selected. The CDR3 reads as follows: CAWSAGGPLETQYF. The DNA sequence is TGTGCCTGGAGTGCAGGAGGGCCCTTAGAGACCCAGTACTTC.